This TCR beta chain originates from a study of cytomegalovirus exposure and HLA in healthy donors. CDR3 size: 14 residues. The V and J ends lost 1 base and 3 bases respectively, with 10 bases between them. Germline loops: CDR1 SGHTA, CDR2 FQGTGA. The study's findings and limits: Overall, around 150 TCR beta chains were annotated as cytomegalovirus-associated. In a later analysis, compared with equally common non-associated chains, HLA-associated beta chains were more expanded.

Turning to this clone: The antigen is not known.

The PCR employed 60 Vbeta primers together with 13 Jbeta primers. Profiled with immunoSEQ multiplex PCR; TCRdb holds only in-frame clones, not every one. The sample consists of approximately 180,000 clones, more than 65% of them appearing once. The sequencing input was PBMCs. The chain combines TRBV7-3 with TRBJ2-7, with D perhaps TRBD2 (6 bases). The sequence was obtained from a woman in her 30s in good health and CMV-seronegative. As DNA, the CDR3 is TGTGCCAGCAGCTTAATGGGGGGAAACTACGAGCAGTACTTC. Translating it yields CASSLMGGNYEQYF. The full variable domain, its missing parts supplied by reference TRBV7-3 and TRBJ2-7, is GAGVSQTPSNKVTEKGKYVELRCDPISGHTALYWYRQSLGQGPEFLIYFQGTGAADDSGLPNDRFFAVRPEGSVSTLKIQRTERGDSAVYLCASSLMGGNYEQYFGPGTRLTVT.